A selection of T cell receptor beta chains follows, all from one sample in a study of metastatic and nonmetastatic thyroid tumors. TCRdb re-called clones from the PCR reads using MiXCR. This table holds about 19,000 clones, 16% found once. Sequencing input: blood. These receptors all stem from a male donor with papillary thyroid cancer or a benign thyroid nodule (not recorded which). Some clones in this sample may be carry-over from other donors' samples. Both conserved end residues are part of each CDR3. The order of the fields is clone size, D gene, J gene, V gene, CDR3 DNA, CDR3 protein. A D gene is named only where the DNA matches it firmly. Clone sizes are given selectively: once, few, many, or a class where the clone is expanded.

clone size: medium-sized; D gene: TRBD2; J gene: TRBJ2-3; V gene: TRBV7-2; CDR3 DNA: TGTGCCAGCAGCTTAGGGCTAGCGGGAGGGCGGAGCACAGATACGCAGTATTTT; CDR3 protein: CASSLGLAGGRSTDTQYF
clone size: many; D gene: .; J gene: TRBJ2-7; V gene: TRBV11-3; CDR3 DNA: TGTGCCAGCAGCTTAGATCTGATGGGTGAGCAGTACTTC; CDR3 protein: CASSLDLMGEQYF
clone size: many; D gene: .; J gene: TRBJ2-3; V gene: TRBV9; CDR3 DNA: TGTGCCAGCAGCGTAGATGGCGGGGCAGGGTCCACAGATACGCAGTATTTT; CDR3 protein: CASSVDGGAGSTDTQYF
clone size: many; D gene: .; J gene: TRBJ1-5; V gene: TRBV28; CDR3 DNA: TGTGCCAGCAGTTCCCTCAGTGGGACGGATGTTAATCAGCCCCAGCATTTT; CDR3 protein: CASSSLSGTDVNQPQHF
clone size: many; D gene: .; J gene: TRBJ2-1; V gene: TRBV29-1; CDR3 DNA: TGCAGCGTCGGAGGGGGCGGAGGTTCCTACAATGAGCAGTTCTTC; CDR3 protein: CSVGGGGGSYNEQFF
clone size: medium-sized; D gene: .; J gene: TRBJ2-7; V gene: TRBV30; CDR3 DNA: TGTGCCTGCGGCATTGGATTTCCCGAGCAGTACTTC; CDR3 protein: CACGIGFPEQYF
clone size: many; D gene: .; J gene: TRBJ2-1; V gene: TRBV7-3; CDR3 DNA: TGTGCCAGCAGCTTATACCTAGGGGGGGACAATGAGCAGTTCTTC; CDR3 protein: CASSLYLGGDNEQFF
clone size: many; D gene: TRBD2; J gene: TRBJ2-7; V gene: TRBV20-1; CDR3 DNA: TGCAGTGCTAGACCTAGGACTAGCGGGGACTCCTACGAGCAGTACTTC; CDR3 protein: CSARPRTSGDSYEQYF
clone size: many; D gene: .; J gene: TRBJ1-1; V gene: TRBV27; CDR3 DNA: TGTGCCAGTATGAAGGCAGGGATAACTGAAGCTTTCTTT; CDR3 protein: CASMKAGITEAFF
clone size: many; D gene: .; J gene: TRBJ2-1; V gene: TRBV7-2; CDR3 DNA: TGTGCCAGCAGCCCAACGGAGGGCCACAATGAGCAGTTCTTC; CDR3 protein: CASSPTEGHNEQFF
clone size: many; D gene: .; J gene: TRBJ2-5; V gene: TRBV7-2; CDR3 DNA: TGTGCCAGCAGCTTAACTCGGGAACAAGAGACCCAGTACTTC; CDR3 protein: CASSLTREQETQYF
clone size: many; D gene: .; J gene: TRBJ2-1; V gene: TRBV19; CDR3 DNA: TGTGCCAGTAGTATAGTCCGAGGAAATGAGCAGTTCTTC; CDR3 protein: CASSIVRGNEQFF
clone size: many; D gene: .; J gene: TRBJ2-1; V gene: TRBV28; CDR3 DNA: TGTGCCAGCAGACAGCGGGCGACCTACAATGAGCAGTTCTTC; CDR3 protein: CASRQRATYNEQFF
clone size: many; D gene: TRBD2; J gene: TRBJ2-7; V gene: TRBV20-1; CDR3 DNA: TGCAGTGCTAGGCCTAGCGGGAGCTCCTACGAGCAGTACTTC; CDR3 protein: CSARPSGSSYEQYF
clone size: many; D gene: .; J gene: TRBJ1-5; V gene: TRBV28; CDR3 DNA: TGTGCCAGCAGCCTTGACAGTCTCGGTCAGCCCCAGCATTTT; CDR3 protein: CASSLDSLGQPQHF
clone size: medium-sized; D gene: TRBD1; J gene: TRBJ2-7; V gene: TRBV6-2/TRBV6-3; CDR3 DNA: TGTGCCAGCAGTCCCGGGACAGGGGTTGGAGAGCAGTACTTC; CDR3 protein: CASSPGTGVGEQYF
clone size: medium-sized; D gene: TRBD2; J gene: TRBJ2-3; V gene: TRBV20-1; CDR3 DNA: TGCAGTGCTTGGGGACTAGCGGGAGTTCTAGATACGCAGTATTTT; CDR3 protein: CSAWGLAGVLDTQYF
clone size: many; D gene: .; J gene: TRBJ2-5; V gene: TRBV10-3; CDR3 DNA: TGTGCCATCAGTGAAACTCGGAGAGAGACCCAGTACTTC; CDR3 protein: CAISETRRETQYF
clone size: many; D gene: TRBD2; J gene: TRBJ2-3; V gene: TRBV6-1; CDR3 DNA: TGTGCCAGCAGCCCCGGGACTAGCGGGAGCGAGTATACGCAGTATTTT; CDR3 protein: CASSPGTSGSEYTQYF
clone size: many; D gene: TRBD1; J gene: TRBJ2-3; V gene: TRBV28; CDR3 DNA: TGTGCCAGCAGTTTGGACAGGCCCGAGGATACGCAGTATTTT; CDR3 protein: CASSLDRPEDTQYF
clone size: medium-sized; D gene: TRBD1; J gene: TRBJ1-1; V gene: TRBV4-1; CDR3 DNA: TGCGCCAGCAGCCACTCCGGGACAGGGCTCACTGAAGCTTTCTTT; CDR3 protein: CASSHSGTGLTEAFF
clone size: .; D gene: .; J gene: TRBJ2-3; V gene: TRBV5-1; CDR3 DNA: TGCGCCAGCAGCTTAAGTCTGGGGACAGATACGCAGTATTTT; CDR3 protein: CASSLSLGTDTQYF
clone size: many; D gene: .; J gene: TRBJ2-7; V gene: TRBV12-3/TRBV12-4; CDR3 DNA: TGTGCCAGCAGCTCTACTAGTTTTGAGCAGTACTTC; CDR3 protein: CASSSTSFEQYF
clone size: many; D gene: .; J gene: TRBJ2-7; V gene: TRBV28; CDR3 DNA: TGTGCCAGCATTAGTCTGGCGAAGGACGAGCAGTACTTC; CDR3 protein: CASISLAKDEQYF
clone size: many; D gene: .; J gene: TRBJ2-3; V gene: TRBV7-8; CDR3 DNA: TGTGCCAGCACCGCCATGTTACAGGGAGCTAGCACAGATACGCAGTATTTT; CDR3 protein: CASTAMLQGASTDTQYF
clone size: many; D gene: .; J gene: TRBJ2-7; V gene: TRBV2; CDR3 DNA: TGTGCCAGCAGTGAATTTCACGAGCAGTACTTC; CDR3 protein: CASSEFHEQYF
clone size: .; D gene: TRBD1; J gene: TRBJ1-1; V gene: TRBV30; CDR3 DNA: TGTGCCTGGAGTCCCCCGGACAGGGGGTCCACTGAAGCTTTCTTT; CDR3 protein: CAWSPPDRGSTEAFF
clone size: .; D gene: TRBD2; J gene: TRBJ2-3; V gene: TRBV20-1; CDR3 DNA: TGCAGTGCTAGAGATCTAGGTAGGGTAGCGGGAGCGGCAGATACGCAGTATTTT; CDR3 protein: CSARDLGRVAGAADTQYF
clone size: many; D gene: .; J gene: TRBJ2-1; V gene: TRBV6-1; CDR3 DNA: TGTGCCAGCAGTTTGGCTAGCTACAATGAGCAGTTCTTC; CDR3 protein: CASSLASYNEQFF
clone size: many; D gene: .; J gene: TRBJ1-2; V gene: TRBV28; CDR3 DNA: TGTGCCAGCAGTTCGGACAGCAACTATGGCTACACCTTC; CDR3 protein: CASSSDSNYGYTF
clone size: many; D gene: .; J gene: TRBJ2-5; V gene: TRBV7-9; CDR3 DNA: TGTGCCAGCAGCTTACAACAAGAGACCCAGTACTTC; CDR3 protein: CASSLQQETQYF
clone size: many; D gene: TRBD1; J gene: TRBJ1-6; V gene: TRBV6-4; CDR3 DNA: TGTGCCAGCAGTGTTCGGACAGGGGGCGATTCACCCCTCCACTTT; CDR3 protein: CASSVRTGGDSPLHF
clone size: many; D gene: .; J gene: TRBJ1-4; V gene: TRBV28; CDR3 DNA: TGTGCCAGCAGTCCCCGTAGACCAGCAACTAATGAAAAACTGTTTTTT; CDR3 protein: CASSPRRPATNEKLFF
clone size: many; D gene: .; J gene: TRBJ2-7; V gene: TRBV19; CDR3 DNA: TGTGCCAGTAGCGTCGGGCAGAAGGGCTACGAGCAGTACTTC; CDR3 protein: CASSVGQKGYEQYF
clone size: many; D gene: .; J gene: TRBJ2-5; V gene: TRBV6-1; CDR3 DNA: TGTGCCAGCACCGGCGCAGTGGAGGAGACCCAGTACTTC; CDR3 protein: CASTGAVEETQYF
clone size: medium-sized; D gene: .; J gene: TRBJ1-1; V gene: TRBV7-2; CDR3 DNA: TGTGCCAGCAGCTTGGGCAGGGGTGGCCGAATGAACACTGAAGCTTTCTTT; CDR3 protein: CASSLGRGGRMNTEAFF
clone size: many; D gene: .; J gene: TRBJ1-2; V gene: TRBV27; CDR3 DNA: TGTGCCAGCAGTCCAACCCTCGGTGGCTACACCTTC; CDR3 protein: CASSPTLGGYTF
clone size: many; D gene: TRBD1; J gene: TRBJ2-1; V gene: TRBV13; CDR3 DNA: TGTGCCAGCCTAAGGGCAGGGGGTAAGAATGAGCAGTTCTTC; CDR3 protein: CASLRAGGKNEQFF
clone size: medium-sized; D gene: TRBD2; J gene: TRBJ2-6; V gene: TRBV4-2; CDR3 DNA: TGTGCCAGCAGCCATTTAACTAGCGGCCTCTCTGGGGCCAACGTCCTGACTTTC; CDR3 protein: CASSHLTSGLSGANVLTF
clone size: many; D gene: .; J gene: TRBJ1-1; V gene: TRBV20-1; CDR3 DNA: TGCAGTGCTAGAGATCCGACGGGGGACACTGAAGCTTTCTTT; CDR3 protein: CSARDPTGDTEAFF
clone size: many; D gene: TRBD2; J gene: TRBJ2-7; V gene: TRBV7-2; CDR3 DNA: TGTGCCAGCAGCTTAGAGCGGGAGAGCTACGAGCAGTACTTC; CDR3 protein: CASSLERESYEQYF
clone size: many; D gene: .; J gene: TRBJ1-3; V gene: TRBV30; CDR3 DNA: TGTGCCTCGGAGAGGGGTTCAGGAAACACCATATATTTT; CDR3 protein: CASERGSGNTIYF
clone size: many; D gene: .; J gene: TRBJ1-1; V gene: TRBV24-1; CDR3 DNA: TGTGCCACCAGTGATGGGGGGGGGGCTGAAGCTTTCTTT; CDR3 protein: CATSDGGGAEAFF
clone size: many; D gene: .; J gene: TRBJ1-1; V gene: TRBV27; CDR3 DNA: TGTGCCAGCAGTTGGGGATCCAGCACTGAAGCTTTCTTT; CDR3 protein: CASSWGSSTEAFF
clone size: .; D gene: .; J gene: TRBJ2-7; V gene: TRBV6-1; CDR3 DNA: TGTGCCAGCGCAGGGGCCTACGAGCAGTACTTC; CDR3 protein: CASAGAYEQYF
clone size: many; D gene: .; J gene: TRBJ1-5; V gene: TRBV6-6; CDR3 DNA: TGTGCCAGCAGTTACCGACAGAATAGCAATCAGCCCCAGCATTTT; CDR3 protein: CASSYRQNSNQPQHF
clone size: .; D gene: .; J gene: TRBJ2-7; V gene: TRBV18; CDR3 DNA: TGTGCCAGCTCCCCTAGAACCTACGAGCAGTACTTC; CDR3 protein: CASSPRTYEQYF
clone size: .; D gene: TRBD1; J gene: TRBJ1-6; V gene: TRBV15; CDR3 DNA: TGTGCCACCAGGGACCCCGGGACAGGCGAGAATTCACCCCTCCACTTT; CDR3 protein: CATRDPGTGENSPLHF
clone size: medium-sized; D gene: .; J gene: TRBJ2-5; V gene: TRBV20-1; CDR3 DNA: TGCAGTGCTAGAGACCCTATTATGGGGTACCAAGAGACCCAGTACTTC; CDR3 protein: CSARDPIMGYQETQYF
clone size: many; D gene: TRBD2; J gene: TRBJ2-2; V gene: TRBV12-3/TRBV12-4; CDR3 DNA: TGTGCCAGCAGTTTATCTAGGTGGCGGGAGGGATTGGACGGGGAGCTGTTTTTT; CDR3 protein: CASSLSRWREGLDGELFF
clone size: many; D gene: TRBD2; J gene: TRBJ2-3; V gene: TRBV20-1; CDR3 DNA: TGCAGTGGGGTAGCGGGTCTAACCGATACGCAGTATTTT; CDR3 protein: CSGVAGLTDTQYF
clone size: many; D gene: .; J gene: TRBJ2-4; V gene: TRBV28; CDR3 DNA: TGTGCCAGCAGTTTGGCAGGGGAGATTTCCAAAAACATTCAGTACTTC; CDR3 protein: CASSLAGEISKNIQYF